This T cell receptor beta chain was captured in a study of siplizumab effects on memory and regulatory T cells. Generated by immunoSEQ multiplex PCR, the TCRdb table keeps only in-frame clones and is missing some. This table has approximately 75,000 clones, 90% to 95% appearing once. Study results and caveats: The study found that siplizumab significantly reduced alloreactive sequences traceable to unstimulated CD4+ memory cells. A major contribution to the alloresponse seemed to be made by naive T cells, which seemed more diverse than memory cells.

The CDR3 spans 15 residues. V lost 6 bases, J lost 4 bases, and 13 bases lay in between. Germline values: CDR1 SGHVS, CDR2 FNYEAQ. As regards this clone: Its antigen is currently unknown.

The sample comprised CD8+ T cells sorted from blood. The gene calls are TRBV7-6 and TRBJ2-6, with D perhaps matching TRBD1 (6 bases). The sequence was collected from a human donor in good health. Here the CDR3 reads CASRSGTSGANVLTF. The CDR3 region has the DNA TGTGCCAGCAGGTCCGGGACATCGGGGGCCAACGTCCTGACTTTC.